This T cell receptor beta chain stems from a study of untreated major depressive disorder. Study-level results: Compared with controls, depressed patients showed more TRBV05-01 (Vbeta 5.1) usage in CD4+ T cells.

Germline V lookup: CDR1 SSHAT, CDR2 FNYEAQ (reference sequence). The CDR3 loop spans 13 amino acids. Libraries were prepared by immunoSEQ multiplex PCR; TCRdb keeps only in-frame clonotypes and omits some of them. Of about 15,000 clones in the sample, just over 90% were seen once. Points on this clone: Its specificity is unknown. At one end the junction does not follow the germline gene, possibly because of a read error.

All participants were of European descent. Patients had moderate to severe depression. No major medical conditions, Axis I/II comorbidities, regular medication, or illicit drugs. This chain uses TRBV7-7 with TRBJ2-7; 8 bases fit TRBD2. This TCR came from a woman aged 25 to 39 with major depressive disorder. What was sequenced was CD4+ T cells from PBMCs. CDR3 protein: CASSLAGSDEQYF. The CDR3 nucleotides read TGTGCTAGCAGCTTAGCGGGATCTGACGAGCAGTACTTC.